This paragraph covers one TCR beta chain sequence. Its matching antigen is unknown. It was with 60 Vbeta and 13 Jbeta primers that the PCR ran. In the original workflow: Later, an analysis found around 77 million unique TCR beta chains, and some 10 million of these were shared. Data came from immunoSEQ multiplex PCR; TCRdb stores just in-frame clones and leaves some out. The V and J calls and clone size come from that table; D and trimming were worked out from the DNA. Of roughly 170,000 clones listed, roughly 80% are singletons. Everyone who donated was a healthy bone marrow donor. This record belongs to a study of cytomegalovirus exposure and HLA in healthy donors. Study-wide results and limits: Sequencing likely caused a cluster of highly shared sequence variants.

The TCR originated in a woman aged 18-29 years in good health and CMV-seronegative. The specimen was PBMCs.

CDR3 coding DNA: TGTGCCAGCAGCTTAATAGCGGGAGGCTACGAGCAGTACTTC. This sequence encodes CASSLIAGGYEQYF. The rearrangement joins TRBV5-5 to TRBJ2-7; 10 nucleotides align to TRBD2. Trimming at V came to 2 bases and at J to 3 bases, leaving 2 bases not matched to a gene. The CDR3 sequence is 14 residues long. The germline CDR1 and CDR2 sequences are SGHKS and YYEKEE (reference sequence).